This entry concerns a single TCR beta chain. The record originates from a study of T cell responses to AZD1222 COVID-19 vaccine. Per germline, CDR1 SGHRS and CDR2 YFSETQ. There are 13 residues in the CDR3. Germline trimming cut 0 bases from V and 6 bases from J; bases unmatched to any gene: 2. Sequencing was performed with immunoSEQ multiplex PCR; in TCRdb, only in-frame clones are kept and a portion is missing. The profile shows 200,000 or so clones, about 87% of them singletons. This specimen was peripheral blood, taken on day 0 of MenACWY control vaccination. This chain uses TRBV5-1 with TRBJ1-2; 7 nucleotides align to TRBD1. This clonotype originated in an adult in good health. This CDR3 reads CASSLVTGDGYTF. The CDR3 nucleotides are TGCGCCAGCAGCTTGGTAACAGGGGATGGCTACACCTTC. The variable domain in full, with the rest retrieved from reference TRBV5-1 and TRBJ1-2, is KAGVTQTPRYLIKTRGQQVTLSCSPISGHRSVSWYQQTPGQGLQFLFEYFSETQRNKGNFPGRFSGRQFSNSRSEMNVSTLELGDSALYLCASSLVTGDGYTFGSGTRLTVV.